This T cell receptor beta chain was obtained from a study of T cell responses to AZD1222 COVID-19 vaccine. Germline CDR1 and CDR2: SQVTM and ANQGSEA. This CDR3 is built from 12 residues. With 3 bases removed from V and 0 bases from J, the gap between germline ends came to 5 bases. Study conclusions and caveats: Every sample of the repertoires postdated the peak T cell response. Clonal diversity was possibly underestimated, and white British individuals and females predominated among donors.

Remarks on this clone: Its target is unknown.

The protocol was immunoSEQ multiplex PCR, while the TCRdb copy is restricted to in-frame clones and leaves out a portion. This sample has 90,000 to 150,000 clones, with about nine tenths found just once. V is TRBV29-1 and J is TRBJ1-1; D possibly corresponds to TRBD1 (5 bases). The receptor was isolated from an adult who received the AZD1222 COVID-19 vaccine. The sequences come from peripheral blood, collected 28 days after the second AZD1222 dose. This CDR3 reads CSVEGVNTEAFF. CDR3 nucleotide sequence: TGCAGCGTTGAGGGGGTGAACACTGAAGCTTTCTTT.